This TCR beta chain originates from a study of T cell clonotyping in hematopoietic cell transplantation. As to this clone: Its antigen is unknown.

General study results and limits: CD4 and CD8 repertoire contributions could not be separated without sorting. Pathologically expanded recipient clonotypes increased progressively from day 30 to day 180 as diversity fell. At the given depth, recipient repertoires were over 95% de novo clonotypes. Broader posttransplant TCR repertoire diversity was predicted by graft donor and pretransplant recipient Inverse Simpson Index values.

Trimming removed 0 bases from V and 4 bases from J, with 12 bases in between. Germline CDR1 reads SGDLS; CDR2 reads YYNGEE. The CDR3 sequence is 15 residues long. Produced via immunoSEQ multiplex PCR; TCRdb's table is partial and in-frame only. The repertoire includes about 69,000 clones, roughly 94% of them detected once, and approximately 1.5% sits in the top ten. This TCR was recovered from a man aged 50 to 59 in good health. Some clones in this sample may be carry-over from other donors' samples. The chain has TRBV9 and TRBJ2-3; D uncertain. Source material: peripheral blood mononuclear cells. CDR3 region: CASSVGTSWADTQYF. CDR3 nucleotides: TGTGCCAGCAGCGTAGGGACCAGCTGGGCAGATACGCAGTATTTT.